This is a list of T cell receptor beta chains from one sample in a study of cytomegalovirus exposure and HLA in healthy donors. Libraries were prepared by immunoSEQ multiplex PCR; TCRdb keeps only in-frame clonotypes and omits some of them. The sample has 150,000 to 200,000 clones; roughly four fifths are singletons. The sample was PBMCs. All receptors derive from a woman aged 40 to 50 in good health and CMV-seronegative. Each CDR3 is given with its conserved first and last residue. The D gene is left open where the match is weak. Some rows have no size entry. The others give once, few or many, or a class for an expanded clone.

clone size: few
J gene: TRBJ2-7
D gene: NA
V gene: TRBV4-2
CDR3 protein: CASSLEGAGTYEQYF
CDR3 DNA: TGTGCCAGCAGCCTAGAAGGGGCCGGCACCTACGAGCAGTACTTC

clone size: few
J gene: TRBJ2-4
D gene: TRBD1
V gene: TRBV30
CDR3 protein: CAWSVGQGDIQYF
CDR3 DNA: TGTGCCTGGAGCGTGGGACAGGGAGACATTCAGTACTTC

clone size: NA
J gene: TRBJ1-1
D gene: TRBD1
V gene: TRBV5-1
CDR3 protein: CASSLAGQGGTEAFF
CDR3 DNA: TGCGCCAGCAGCTTGGCTGGACAGGGTGGGACTGAAGCTTTCTTT

clone size: NA
J gene: TRBJ1-5
D gene: NA
V gene: TRBV19
CDR3 protein: CASKMGEAGPQHF
CDR3 DNA: TGTGCCAGTAAAATGGGGGAGGCCGGACCCCAGCATTTT

clone size: once
J gene: TRBJ2-3
D gene: TRBD2
V gene: TRBV7-3
CDR3 protein: CASSLTSGSDTQYF
CDR3 DNA: TGTGCCAGCAGCCTCACTAGCGGGAGTGATACGCAGTATTTT

clone size: NA
J gene: TRBJ2-5
D gene: TRBD2
V gene: TRBV5-4
CDR3 protein: CASSFGTSQETQYF
CDR3 DNA: TGTGCCAGCAGCTTCGGGACTAGTCAAGAGACCCAGTACTTC

clone size: NA
J gene: TRBJ1-5
D gene: TRBD1
V gene: TRBV19
CDR3 protein: CASTPTGVQPQHF
CDR3 DNA: TGTGCCAGTACCCCGACAGGGGTTCAGCCCCAGCATTTT

clone size: NA
J gene: TRBJ2-7
D gene: NA
V gene: TRBV9
CDR3 protein: CASSVADSGAYEQYF
CDR3 DNA: TGTGCCAGCAGCGTAGCCGATAGCGGAGCCTACGAGCAGTACTTC

clone size: once
J gene: TRBJ2-3
D gene: TRBD2
V gene: TRBV4-2
CDR3 protein: CASSQLGGSGRAWTDTQYF
CDR3 DNA: TGTGCCAGCAGCCAATTGGGGGGTAGCGGGAGGGCCTGGACAGATACGCAGTATTTT

clone size: once
J gene: TRBJ2-1
D gene: TRBD2
V gene: TRBV19
CDR3 protein: CASRRTSGNYNEQFF
CDR3 DNA: TGTGCCAGTAGACGCACTAGCGGGAACTACAATGAGCAGTTCTTC

clone size: NA
J gene: TRBJ1-4
D gene: NA
V gene: TRBV2
CDR3 protein: CASTPRTTNEKLFF
CDR3 DNA: TGTGCCAGCACCCCCAGGACAACTAATGAAAAACTGTTTTTT

clone size: once
J gene: TRBJ2-2
D gene: NA
V gene: TRBV30
CDR3 protein: CARALNTGELFF
CDR3 DNA: TGTGCCCGCGCGTTGAACACCGGGGAGCTGTTTTTT

clone size: NA
J gene: TRBJ2-5
D gene: TRBD2
V gene: TRBV19
CDR3 protein: CASSIGTSGSAFQETQYF
CDR3 DNA: TGTGCCAGTAGTATAGGGACTAGCGGGAGCGCTTTTCAAGAGACCCAGTACTTC

clone size: NA
J gene: TRBJ1-4
D gene: TRBD1
V gene: TRBV2
CDR3 protein: CASSVDRGDEKLFF
CDR3 DNA: TGTGCCAGCAGTGTCGACAGGGGCGATGAAAAACTGTTTTTT

clone size: once
J gene: TRBJ2-3
D gene: TRBD1
V gene: TRBV7-9
CDR3 protein: CASSPPTGEVLDTQYF
CDR3 DNA: TGTGCCAGCAGCCCCCCGACAGGGGAGGTGTTAGATACGCAGTATTTT

clone size: NA
J gene: TRBJ2-2
D gene: TRBD2
V gene: TRBV6-5
CDR3 protein: CASSSSGNSGELFF
CDR3 DNA: TGTGCCAGCAGTTCTAGCGGTAACAGCGGGGAGCTGTTTTTT

clone size: NA
J gene: TRBJ2-7
D gene: TRBD1
V gene: TRBV2
CDR3 protein: CASSDGDRGIGDSYEQYF
CDR3 DNA: TGTGCCAGCAGTGATGGAGACAGGGGGATAGGGGACTCCTACGAGCAGTACTTC

clone size: NA
J gene: TRBJ1-3
D gene: NA
V gene: TRBV28
CDR3 protein: CATSLAGSAGNTIYF
CDR3 DNA: TGTGCCACTTCTCTTGCCGGGTCGGCGGGAAACACCATATATTTT

clone size: NA
J gene: TRBJ2-1
D gene: TRBD2
V gene: TRBV5-1
CDR3 protein: CASSLGGTSGYNEQFF
CDR3 DNA: TGCGCCAGCAGCTTGGGAGGGACTAGCGGCTACAATGAGCAGTTCTTC

clone size: NA
J gene: TRBJ2-7
D gene: NA
V gene: TRBV5-6
CDR3 protein: CASSSVFYEQYF
CDR3 DNA: TGTGCCAGCAGCTCAGTGTTCTACGAGCAGTACTTC

clone size: NA
J gene: TRBJ2-3
D gene: TRBD1
V gene: TRBV5-1
CDR3 protein: CASSSSMDRATDTQYF
CDR3 DNA: TGCGCCAGCAGCTCGAGTATGGACAGGGCGACAGATACGCAGTATTTT

clone size: NA
J gene: TRBJ2-3
D gene: TRBD2
V gene: TRBV11-3
CDR3 protein: CASSLDSSGADTQYF
CDR3 DNA: TGTGCCAGCAGCTTAGATTCCAGCGGGGCAGATACGCAGTATTTT

clone size: NA
J gene: TRBJ1-2
D gene: NA
V gene: TRBV6-1
CDR3 protein: CASFLNYGYTF
CDR3 DNA: TGTGCCAGCTTCTTGAACTATGGCTACACCTTC

clone size: NA
J gene: TRBJ2-3
D gene: TRBD2
V gene: TRBV5-1
CDR3 protein: CACRLAGHTDTQYF
CDR3 DNA: TGCGCCTGCCGTCTAGCGGGTCACACAGATACGCAGTATTTT

clone size: NA
J gene: TRBJ2-3
D gene: TRBD2
V gene: TRBV5-1
CDR3 protein: CASSPLPSGSADTQYF
CDR3 DNA: TGCGCCAGCAGCCCGTTGCCTAGCGGGAGCGCGGATACGCAGTATTTT

clone size: few
J gene: TRBJ2-3
D gene: NA
V gene: TRBV7-9
CDR3 protein: CASSTRGDTQYF
CDR3 DNA: TGTGCCAGCAGCACTCGAGGGGATACGCAGTATTTT

clone size: NA
J gene: TRBJ2-7
D gene: TRBD2
V gene: TRBV10-3
CDR3 protein: CAISDTVTSGSSYEQYF
CDR3 DNA: TGTGCCATCAGTGATACCGTTACTAGCGGGTCCTCCTACGAGCAGTACTTC

clone size: NA
J gene: TRBJ1-1
D gene: TRBD1
V gene: TRBV5-1
CDR3 protein: CASSPGTGGEVGAFF
CDR3 DNA: TGCGCCAGCAGTCCTGGGACAGGGGGCGAGGTTGGAGCTTTCTTT

clone size: NA
J gene: TRBJ1-5
D gene: NA
V gene: TRBV30
CDR3 protein: CAWSTTVDQPQHF
CDR3 DNA: TGTGCCTGGAGTACGACAGTTGATCAGCCCCAGCATTTT

clone size: few
J gene: TRBJ2-5
D gene: NA
V gene: TRBV4-2
CDR3 protein: CASSQRQGGETQYF
CDR3 DNA: TGTGCCAGCAGCCAACGGCAGGGTGGGGAGACCCAGTACTTC

clone size: NA
J gene: TRBJ2-1
D gene: TRBD2
V gene: TRBV2
CDR3 protein: CASTLAAYNEQFF
CDR3 DNA: TGTGCCAGCACGCTAGCGGCCTACAATGAGCAGTTCTTC